The entry below gives a single TCR beta chain sequence along with its context. This sample stems from a study of T-cell reconstitution after alpha-beta-depleted transplantation in children. Trimming took off 6 bases at V and 0 bases at J, with 9 bases between the two ends. From germline, CDR1 is MGHDK and CDR2 SYGVNS. This CDR3 spans 13 amino acids. Preparation of the TCRbeta library was carried out with unique molecular identifiers. TCRdb reprocessed the PCR reads via MiXCR and lists one record per CDR3 protein. Of approximately 300,000 distinct CDR3 sequences in the sample, 11% were seen once. V usage is TRBV25-1 and J usage is TRBJ2-7, with D unclear. The clonotype was recovered from a male patient aged 2 to 9 who had a stem cell transplant for chronic granulomatous disease, so the T cells may come from the graft donor. Sample: peripheral blood, taken 180 days after TCRalphabeta/CD19-depleted stem cell transplant. The CDR3 protein is CASREASSYEQYF. Here the CDR3 DNA reads TGTGCCAGCAGGGAAGCCTCCTCCTACGAGCAGTACTTC.